This T cell receptor (beta chain) was identified during a study of vaccination and CD4 T cells after COVID-19. Study context: Overlapping peptides of the spike proteins of SARS-CoV-2, HCoV-NL63, HCoV-OC43 and HCoV-229E were used for cell stimulation.

Worth noting for this clonotype: Its antigen is currently unknown.

Treatment given: roughly ten-day PBMC culture with coronavirus spike peptide pools or control peptides (ViraFEST assay). CDR1 MNHNS and CDR2 SASEGT come from the germline V gene. The CDR3 is 15 residues long. V lost 7 bases and J lost 3, with 18 bases in between. The Oncomine TCR Beta short-read assay sequenced DNA from cultured CD4+ T cells. TCRdb re-analysed the PCR reads in MiXCR, keeping a single row per CDR3 protein. This repertoire shows 16,000 or so distinct CDR3 sequences, less than 60% found once; its top ten account for approximately 9%. The sample was CD4+ T cells from blood, cultured in vitro. This TCR derives from a human donor who had recovered from COVID-19. V is TRBV6-1 and J is TRBJ1-1; weak D call: TRBD1 (5 bases). CDR3 sequence: CASNGRGAGDTEAFF. DNA of the CDR3: TGTGCCAGCAATGGGAGGGGCGCGGGAGACACTGAAGCTTTCTTT.